These 24 T cell receptor beta chains came from one sample sequenced in a study of T cells after yellow fever vaccination. TCRdb ran MiXCR on the 5' RACE reads and lists one entry per CDR3 protein. The data show more than 95,000 distinct CDR3 sequences, with roughly 15% seen just once and around 40% held by the top ten. Sequenced material: CD8+ T cells sorted from PBMCs, taken 5 days after the yellow fever booster vaccination. The receptors here all came from a man aged 18 to 30 who received the YFV17D yellow fever vaccine.

For the CDR3, the DNA is TGTGCCAGCAGCCCCCGCGGGACAGGGGTCCCCCTAGATGGCTACACCTTC. It yields the protein CASSPRGTGVPLDGYTF. The chain uses TRBV9 and TRBJ1-2, with 10 bases identical to TRBD1. V dropped 4 bases and J dropped 6; count of bases not matched to a gene: 15. The CDR3 spans 17 residues. The V gene's germline CDR1 is SGDLS and CDR2 YYNGEE.

This clonotype showed up just a few times. This chain connects TRBV5-4 to TRBJ2-7, with 7 bases identical to TRBD1. The CDR3 is 13 amino acids. The germline CDR1 and CDR2 sequences are SGHNT and YYREEE (reference sequence). V lost 1 base to trimming and J lost 3 bases; unmatched junction nucleotides: 1. CDR3 bases: TGTGCCAGCAGCTTGAACAGGGGCTACGAGCAGTACTTC. Translated, it gives CASSLNRGYEQYF.

The chain recombines TRBV5-4 with TRBJ2-2; 10 nucleotides line up with TRBD2. From germline, CDR1 is SGHNT and CDR2 YYREEE (reference sequence). The V and J ends lost 0 bases and 3 bases, in that order; junction bases with no gene match: 2. This CDR3 is built from 16 residues. CDR3 coding DNA: TGTGCCAGCAGCTTGGGGACTAGCGGATACACCGGGGAGCTGTTTTTT. Translated: CASSLGTSGYTGELFF.

The chain carries TRBV24-1 and TRBJ2-5, with D perhaps matching TRBD1 or TRBD2 (5 bases each). Germline CDR1 reads KGHDR; CDR2 reads SFDVKD. V was clipped by 2 bases and J by 5 bases, with 11 bases between them. The CDR3 loop spans 14 amino acids. DNA of the CDR3: TGTGCCACCAGTGATTCGGGACCGTGGGAGACCCAGTACTTC. The encoded protein is CATSDSGPWETQYF.

This chain connects TRBV12-3 or TRBV12-4 to TRBJ2-7, with 9 positions matching TRBD2. V shed 6 bases, J shed 2 bases, and the junction held 5 bases outside the gene matches. CDR3 length: 14 amino acids. CDR3 DNA: TGTGCCAGCAGCCAGACTAGCGGCACCTACGAGCAGTACTTC. It yields the protein CASSQTSGTYEQYF.

The chain carries TRBV9 and TRBJ2-1; D is perhaps TRBD1 or TRBD2 (5 bases each). The CDR3 loop spans 12 amino acids. V was cut by 3 bases and J by 10 bases, with 11 bases left in between. The germline V gene encodes CDR1 SGDLS and CDR2 YYNGEE. CDR3 coding DNA: TGTGCCAGCAGCGAAGTCGGGACGGAGCAGTTCTTC. Translated: CASSEVGTEQFF.

The chain uses TRBV5-1 and TRBJ1-1; tentative D call: TRBD1 (6 bases). Per germline, CDR1 SGHRS and CDR2 YFSETQ. The CDR3 extends over 14 amino acids. Trimming removed 8 bases at V and 6 bases at J, with 20 bases between. In DNA, the CDR3 is TGCGCCAGTATGGAGCGGGGGGGCGGTTCTGAAGCTTTCTTT. Its translation: CASMERGGGSEAFF.

This chain joins TRBV6-2 or TRBV6-3 and TRBJ2-1, with a tentative D call TRBD1 (5 bases). CDR1 MNHEY and CDR2 SVGEGT come from the germline V gene. V lost 3 bases, J lost 9 bases, and 15 bases lay in between. The CDR3 extends over 14 amino acids. The CDR3 nucleotides are TGTGCCAGCAGTTATTCGCAGGGTGACGTTGAGCAGTTCTTC. Translated, it gives CASSYSQGDVEQFF.

The sample holds many counts of this clonotype. The genes are TRBV9 and TRBJ1-2, with TRBD1 matching 7 bases. The CDR3 is made up of 16 amino acids. From germline, CDR1 is SGDLS and CDR2 YYNGEE. After removal of 0 bases from V and 0 bases from J, the junction contained 5 bases not matched to a gene. The CDR3 is CASSVDNRGANYGYTF. Written as DNA, the CDR3 is TGTGCCAGCAGCGTAGACAACAGGGGTGCTAACTATGGCTACACCTTC.

The V call is TRBV6-1, the J call TRBJ1-2; unclear D gene. The V gene lost 0 bases and the J gene lost 4 bases, with 12 bases spanning the gap. Germline lookup yields CDR1 MNHNS and CDR2 SASEGT. The CDR3 has 15 residues. CDR3 in amino acids: CASSEARGILYGYTF. The CDR3 DNA is TGTGCCAGCAGTGAAGCGCGAGGGATCCTCTATGGCTACACCTTC.

This clonotype has only a few counts. The V call is TRBV6-1, the J call TRBJ1-2; D is unresolved. Looked up from germline, CDR1 is MNHNS and CDR2 is SASEGT. The CDR3 extends over 13 amino acids. V was pared by 6 bases and J by 7 bases, with 15 bases between. CDR3 amino acids: CASSQLEKGGYTF. CDR3 DNA: TGTGCCAGCAGCCAATTGGAGAAGGGTGGCTACACCTTC.

This clonotype has ten or more counts. V and J are TRBV21-1 and TRBJ2-7; no check of the table's D call, TRBD1, against the DNA was made. TRBV21-1 represents a pseudogene. This CDR3 is 14 amino acids long. The CDR3: CASSKAPGWYEQYV. In DNA form, the CDR3 reads TGTGCCAGCAGCAAAGCGCCAGGGTGGTACGAGCAGTACGTC.

This clonotype was counted a few times. The chain links TRBV24-1 to TRBJ1-5; 7 nucleotides align to TRBD1. CDR3 length equals 15 residues. The V segment lost 4 bases and the J segment 7 bases; nucleotides outside the gene matches: 9. Germline values: CDR1 KGHDR, CDR2 SFDVKD. The CDR3: CATSDRTGSYQPQHF. CDR3 DNA: TGTGCCACCAGTGACCGGACAGGCTCTTACCAGCCCCAGCATTTT.

This clonotype appeared a few times. The V call is TRBV9, the J call TRBJ2-3; either TRBD1 or TRBD2 may fit D (5 bases each). The germline V and J ends were trimmed by 2 bases and 4 bases, with 8 bases remaining between them. CDR1 is SGDLS, CDR2 YYNGEE, per germline. The CDR3 runs 13 residues. In DNA form, the CDR3 reads TGTGCCAGCAGCGTTGTGGGGGCAGATACGCAGTATTTT. Translation gives CASSVVGADTQYF.

There are a few counts of this clonotype. V and J are TRBV29-1 and TRBJ2-5; the D call may be TRBD1 or TRBD2 (5 bases each). This CDR3 has 13 residues. Trimming took off 0 bases at V and 9 bases at J, with 14 bases between the two ends. Germline values: CDR1 SQVTM, CDR2 ANQGSEA. The CDR3 loop is CSVEEGVGTAQYF. Here the CDR3 DNA reads TGCAGCGTTGAAGAGGGGGTGGGGACGGCCCAGTACTTC.

This clonotype has just a few counts. The chain employs TRBV4-3 and TRBJ1-4; D unclear. The CDR3 has 16 residues. The germline V gene has CDR1 LGHNA and CDR2 YSLEER. V lost 0 bases, J lost 8 bases, and 16 bases lay in between. For the CDR3, the DNA is TGCGCCAGCAGCCAAGATGCGGCCAAAGGTCGGGAAAAACTGTTTTTT. It codes for CASSQDAAKGREKLFF.

Many counts were recorded for this clonotype. The chain couples TRBV9 to TRBJ2-7, with D tentatively TRBD2 (5 bases). The CDR3 is 14 amino acids. The V gene's germline CDR1 is SGDLS and CDR2 YYNGEE. The germline V and J ends were trimmed by 4 bases and 2 bases, with 13 bases remaining between them. CDR3 amino acids: CASSPGLTAYEQYF. Here the CDR3 DNA reads TGTGCCAGCAGCCCTGGACTTACCGCCTACGAGCAGTACTTC.

This clonotype was found once. This chain links TRBV4-1 with TRBJ1-1; a possible D gene is TRBD1 (5 bases). Between the trimmed V and J ends, which lost 4 bases and 1 base, there was a span of 16 bases. Germline loops: CDR1 MGHRA, CDR2 YSYEKL. The CDR3 loop spans 16 amino acids. The CDR3 region has the DNA TGCGCCAGCAGCCCTTGGGACCCTATGCCGAACACTGAAGCTTTCTTT. Protein: CASSPWDPMPNTEAFF.

The chain joins TRBV6-4 to TRBJ1-1; D is unresolved. Trimming removed 6 bases at V and 3 bases at J, with 11 bases between. The CDR3 is 13 amino acids. Germline-derived CDR1 and CDR2 are MRHNA and SNTAGT. The chain's CDR3 is CASRDTAYTEAFF. CDR3 DNA sequence: TGTGCCAGCAGAGACACGGCCTACACTGAAGCTTTCTTT.

This clonotype was counted between two and nine times. The CDR3: CASSQVIGETQYF. CDR3 DNA: TGCGCCAGCAGCCAAGTTATCGGAGAGACCCAGTACTTC. This chain connects TRBV4-3 to TRBJ2-5, with D unresolved. The CDR3 extends over 13 amino acids. Trimming cost V 1 base and J 4 bases, with 7 bases left between them. CDR1 is LGHNA and CDR2 is YSLEER in the germline V gene.

In regard to this clonotype: The junction departs from the called germline gene at one end, perhaps through a read error. The chain employs TRBV6-5 and TRBJ2-1; D possibly corresponds to TRBD1 (6 bases). The CDR3 sequence is 13 residues long. Germline CDR1 MNHEY, CDR2 SVGAGI. The chain's CDR3 is CASSYWDKNEQFF. The CDR3 DNA follows: TGTGCCAGCAGCTACTGGGACAAGAATGAGCAGTTCTTC.

The DNA for the CDR3 is TGTGCCAGCAGCTTAGAACGGAACACCGGGGAGCTGTTTTTT. The encoded protein is CASSLERNTGELFF. V usage is TRBV7-8 and J usage is TRBJ2-2; D remains ambiguous. The CDR3 contains 14 residues. Germline values: CDR1 SGHVS, CDR2 FQNEAQ. V was pared by 1 base and J by 1 base, with 4 bases between.

Many counts were recorded for this clonotype. This chain uses TRBV9 with TRBJ2-1; no clear D. This CDR3 spans 14 amino acids. Germline V lookup: CDR1 SGDLS, CDR2 YYNGEE. Deletions cut 0 bases from V and 5 bases from J, with 9 bases between. For the CDR3, the DNA is TGTGCCAGCAGCGTAGCTGGATGGGACAATGAGCAGTTCTTC. Its translation is CASSVAGWDNEQFF.

This clonotype was seen repeatedly, ten times or more. J is TRBJ2-2 and V is TRBV7-9; D tentatively fits TRBD1 or TRBD2 (5 bases each). Trimming pared 1 base from V and 4 bases from J, leaving 10 bases between. CDR1 and CDR2 (germline): SEHNR, FQNEAQ (reference sequence). This CDR3 has 15 residues. CDR3 coding DNA: TGTGCCAGCAGCTTAGGGGGGATCGTCACCGGGGAGCTGTTTTTT. This sequence encodes CASSLGGIVTGELFF.